Below, one T cell receptor (beta chain) is given with its context. These data come from a study of radiation and T cells in renal cell carcinoma. Time point: baseline pretreatment blood. Treatment reported: 15 Gy SBRT to primary tumor, nephrectomy 4 weeks later. This renal cell carcinoma was of the clear cell type. TCRdb's copy holds only in-frame clones and misses some; the assay was immunoSEQ multiplex PCR. This table has some 100,000 clones, over 75% appearing once. The CDR3 is 13 amino acids. Germline CDR1 SGHNT, CDR2 YYREEE (reference sequence). Trimming shortened V by 3 bases and J by 4 bases, and 8 bases separated the two germline ends.

This receptor was obtained from a man aged 55 to 70 with renal cell carcinoma. Sequences were derived from blood, sampled from a patient whose treatment included radiotherapy and nephrectomy. The chain links TRBV5-4 to TRBJ1-3, with D uncertain. The CDR3 DNA reads as TGTGCCAGCAGCTCTAGGTGGGGAAACACCATATATTTT. The encoded protein is CASSSRWGNTIYF.